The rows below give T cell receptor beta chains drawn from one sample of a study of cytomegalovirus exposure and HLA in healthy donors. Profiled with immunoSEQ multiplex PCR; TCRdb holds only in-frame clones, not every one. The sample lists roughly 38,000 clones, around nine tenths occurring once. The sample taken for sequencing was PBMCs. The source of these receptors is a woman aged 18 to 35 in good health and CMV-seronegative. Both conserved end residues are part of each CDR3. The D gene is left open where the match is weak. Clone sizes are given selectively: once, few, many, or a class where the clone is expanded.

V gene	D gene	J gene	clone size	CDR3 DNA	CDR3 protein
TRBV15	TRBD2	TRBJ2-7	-	TGTGCCACCAGCAGAGATTCCCCGGGACTAGCGGGTTCCTACGAGCAGTACTTC	CATSRDSPGLAGSYEQYF
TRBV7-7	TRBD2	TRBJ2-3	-	TGTGCTAGCAGCTTAGTAGCGGGACACACAGATACGCAGTATTTT	CASSLVAGHTDTQYF
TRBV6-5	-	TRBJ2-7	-	TGTGCCAGCAGTTACTCGACACGCCAGGGGAACGAGCAGTACTTC	CASSYSTRQGNEQYF
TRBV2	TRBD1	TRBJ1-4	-	TGTGCCAGCAGCGACCTGGGACAGGGTGGCGGAAAACTGTTTTTT	CASSDLGQGGGKLFF
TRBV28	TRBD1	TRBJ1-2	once	TGTGCCAGCAGTGGGGACAGGGCGGATGGCTACACCTTC	CASSGDRADGYTF
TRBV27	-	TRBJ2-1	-	TGTGCCAGCAGTTTAATGACCGGGGGACACAATGAGCAGTTCTTC	CASSLMTGGHNEQFF
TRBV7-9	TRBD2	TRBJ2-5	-	TGTGCCAGCAGCCCCGGAAAACTAGCGGGAGCCCAAGAGACCCAGTACTTC	CASSPGKLAGAQETQYF
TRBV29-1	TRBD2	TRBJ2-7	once	TGCAGCGTTAACGTTCTAGCGGGTGATAAGGGCGAGCAGTACTTC	CSVNVLAGDKGEQYF
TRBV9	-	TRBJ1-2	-	TGTGCCAGCAGCTCGTGGGGGGGGCCGAGCTACACCTTC	CASSSWGGPSYTF
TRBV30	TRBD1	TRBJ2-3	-	TGTGCCTGGAGCCCGGGACAGGGGTCTCGTTTT	CAWSPGQGSRF
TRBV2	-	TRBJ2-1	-	TGTGCCAGCACTGTGATGGGGACTGGTTCAGGAGAGCAGTTCTTC	CASTVMGTGSGEQFF
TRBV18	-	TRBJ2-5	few	TGTGCCAGCTCACCCAGTGAGACCCAGTACTTC	CASSPSETQYF
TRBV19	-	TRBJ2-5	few	TGTGCCAGTAGTATAGAAGGAAGCGGGCGAGGAGAGACCCAGTACTTC	CASSIEGSGRGETQYF
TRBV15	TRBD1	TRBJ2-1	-	TGTGCCACCAGCGGCGGGACAGGGACTTACAATGAGCAGTTCTTC	CATSGGTGTYNEQFF
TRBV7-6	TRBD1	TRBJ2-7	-	TGTGCCAGCAGCTTAGTCGGGACAGATACCTACGAGCAGTACTTC	CASSLVGTDTYEQYF
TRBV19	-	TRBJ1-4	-	TGTGCCAGTAGACAGGGTCGGGTTGAAAAACTGTTTTTT	CASRQGRVEKLFF
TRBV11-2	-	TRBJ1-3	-	TGTGCCAGCAGCTTAGGGGCAGTACTGGGGGCCACCATATATTTT	CASSLGAVLGATIYF
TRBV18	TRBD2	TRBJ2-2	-	TGTGCCAGCTCACCACTCCCGGGACTAGCAGTGGGTGAGGAGCTGTTTTTT	CASSPLPGLAVGEELFF
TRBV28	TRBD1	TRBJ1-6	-	TGTGCCAGCAGTTTCGGACAGGGGGTGACCCCCCTCCACTTT	CASSFGQGVTPLHF
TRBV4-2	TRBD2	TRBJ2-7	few	TGTGCCAGCAGCCAGACGCGGGGCTCCGGGGGAGGGCCCTACGAGCAGTACTTC	CASSQTRGSGGGPYEQYF
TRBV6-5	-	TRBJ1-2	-	TGTGCCAGCAGTTACGTTCGGGGGGCCCTTGGCTACACCTTC	CASSYVRGALGYTF
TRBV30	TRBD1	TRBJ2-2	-	TGTGCCTGGAGTGGGGGACAGGTTAACACCGGGGAGCTGTTTTTT	CAWSGGQVNTGELFF
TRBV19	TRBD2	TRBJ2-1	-	TGTGCCAGCCGACTAGCCGGAGAGCTCAATGAGCAGTTCTTC	CASRLAGELNEQFF
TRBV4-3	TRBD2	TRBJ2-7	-	TGCGCCAGCAGCCAAGGGACTAGCGCCCCATACGAGCAGTACTTC	CASSQGTSAPYEQYF
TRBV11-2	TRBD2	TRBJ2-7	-	TGTGCCAGCAGCCCACGGACTAGCGGGAGTAGGTACGAGCAGTACTTC	CASSPRTSGSRYEQYF
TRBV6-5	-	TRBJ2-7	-	TGTGCCAGCAGTTACTCTCCGAACACCTACGAGCAGTACTTC	CASSYSPNTYEQYF
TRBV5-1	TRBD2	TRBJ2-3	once	TGCGCCAGCAGCCCAGGGACTAGCGGGAGCGATACGCAGTATTTT	CASSPGTSGSDTQYF
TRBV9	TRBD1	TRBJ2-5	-	TGTGCCAGCAGCGTAGGGACAGGGGGGTTGGAGACCCAGTACTTC	CASSVGTGGLETQYF
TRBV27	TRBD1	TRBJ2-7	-	TGTGCCAGCAGTTTCGCACAGGGGGGTAGCTACGAGCAGTACTTC	CASSFAQGGSYEQYF
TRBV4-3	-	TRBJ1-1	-	TGCGCCAGCAGCCAAGATCATGGCAACCTCTTGAACACTGAAGCTTTCTTT	CASSQDHGNLLNTEAFF
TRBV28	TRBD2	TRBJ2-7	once	TGTGCCAGCAGTTTAGCTAGCGGTTTCTCCTACGAGCAGTACTTC	CASSLASGFSYEQYF
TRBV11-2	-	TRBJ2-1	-	TGTGCCAGCAGCGCCGGGAGCGGTACGATCTATGAGCAGTTCTTC	CASSAGSGTIYEQFF
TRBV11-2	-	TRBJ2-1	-	TGTGCCAGCAGCCCAACCCGGCACAGGGCCCCCGGTGAGCAGTTCTTC	CASSPTRHRAPGEQFF
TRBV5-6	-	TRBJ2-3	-	TGTGCCAGCAGCATCGGGTCAAGCACAGATACGCAGTATTTT	CASSIGSSTDTQYF
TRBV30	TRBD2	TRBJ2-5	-	TGTGCCTGGTCTGCTAGCGGGACTTGGGAGACCCAGTACTTC	CAWSASGTWETQYF
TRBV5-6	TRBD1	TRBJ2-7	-	TGTGCCAGCAGACCCGGGACAGGGGACAACGAGCAGTACTTC	CASRPGTGDNEQYF
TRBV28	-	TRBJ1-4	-	TGTGCCAGCAGTTTATGGGGGAGTAGCACTAATGAAAAACTGTTTTTT	CASSLWGSSTNEKLFF
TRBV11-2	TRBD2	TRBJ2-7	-	TGTGCCAGCAGCTGGCGTGGCGGGAGGGTTGCTCCGGACGAGCAGTACTTC	CASSWRGGRVAPDEQYF
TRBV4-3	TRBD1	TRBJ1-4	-	TGCGCCAGCAGCCAAGCGACAGGGACAGGGGGCGGAAAACTGTTTTTT	CASSQATGTGGGKLFF
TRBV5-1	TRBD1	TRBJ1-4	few	TGCGCCAGCAGCTTGGACGGACAGGCTAATGAAAAACTGTTTTTT	CASSLDGQANEKLFF
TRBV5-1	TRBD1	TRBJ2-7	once	TGCGCCAGCAGCTGGGACAGGGGGCGGGAGCAGTACTTC	CASSWDRGREQYF
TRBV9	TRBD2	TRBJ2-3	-	TGTGCCAGCAGCGTAAGCGGGAGGGTTTCAGATACGCAGTATTTT	CASSVSGRVSDTQYF
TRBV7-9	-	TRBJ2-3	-	TGTGCCAGCTACGGGGGAGATACGCAGTATTTT	CASYGGDTQYF
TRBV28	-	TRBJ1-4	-	TGTGCCAGCAGGGGAGCAACTAATGAAAAACTGTTTTTT	CASRGATNEKLFF
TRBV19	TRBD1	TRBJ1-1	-	TGTGCCAGTAGTCTACGAGTCCCGGATGGAGGGGGCCCTAGCGAAGCTTTCTTT	CASSLRVPDGGGPSEAFF
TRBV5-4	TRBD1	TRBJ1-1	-	TGTGCCAGCAGCTCCCCTCCGACAGGGATAACTGAAGCTTTCTTT	CASSSPPTGITEAFF
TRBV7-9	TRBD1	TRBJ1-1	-	TGTTCCAGCAGCTTAGGAATGTTTTCCGTCCCGGGACAGGATGAAGCTTTCTTT	CSSSLGMFSVPGQDEAFF
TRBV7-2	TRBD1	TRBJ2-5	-	TGTGCCAGCAGCTTAGGGGGGACAGGGCGGGAGACCCAGTACTTC	CASSLGGTGRETQYF
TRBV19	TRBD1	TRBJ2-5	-	TGTGCCAGTAGCCCGGACAGGGAAGAGACCCAGTACTTC	CASSPDREETQYF
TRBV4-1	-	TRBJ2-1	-	TGCGCCAGCAGCCCCCCTAACTACAATGAGCAGTTCTTC	CASSPPNYNEQFF
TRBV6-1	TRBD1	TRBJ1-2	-	TGTGCCAGCAGTTTCCCGGGACAGTCATTCTATGGCTACACCTTC	CASSFPGQSFYGYTF
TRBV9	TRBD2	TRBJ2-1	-	TGTGCCAGCAGCGCCAGACTAGCGGGAGTGGGGGACTCCTACAATGAGCAGTTCTTC	CASSARLAGVGDSYNEQFF